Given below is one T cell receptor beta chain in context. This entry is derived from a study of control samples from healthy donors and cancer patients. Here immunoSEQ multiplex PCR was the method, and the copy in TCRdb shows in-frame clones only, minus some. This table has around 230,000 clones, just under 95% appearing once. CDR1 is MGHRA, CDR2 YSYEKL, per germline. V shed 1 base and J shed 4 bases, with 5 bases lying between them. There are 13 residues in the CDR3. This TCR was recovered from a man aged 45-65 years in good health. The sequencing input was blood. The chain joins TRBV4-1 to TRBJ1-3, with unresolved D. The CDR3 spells CASSQVVGNTIYF. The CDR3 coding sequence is TGCGCCAGCAGCCAAGTTGTGGGAAACACCATATATTTT.